The 11 T cell receptor beta chains given below trace back to one sample, sequenced in a study of blood T cell repertoires in COVID-19. TCRdb's copy holds only in-frame clones and misses some; the assay was immunoSEQ multiplex PCR. The sample records 25,000 to 35,000 clones, roughly nine tenths being singletons. The sample was peripheral blood. Receptors were obtained from a man aged 65-85 years with active COVID-19.

V is TRBV6-2 or TRBV6-3 and J is TRBJ2-1, with D perhaps matching TRBD2 (5 bases). Trimming left V 2 bases short and J 5 bases short, with 10 bases between. Germline V gene sequence: CDR1 MNHEY, CDR2 SVGEGT. The CDR3 length is 14 residues. The CDR3 protein is CASSYVWRDNEQFF. CDR3 coding DNA: TGTGCCAGCAGTTACGTCTGGCGGGACAATGAGCAGTTCTTC.

This sequence joins TRBV12-3 or TRBV12-4 and TRBJ2-5; perhaps TRBD1 as D (6 bases). CDR3 length equals 13 residues. V lost 3 bases and J 5 bases, leaving 10 bases between the germline ends. The CDR3: CASSLGAGETQYF. Here the CDR3 DNA reads TGTGCCAGCAGTTTGGGGGCCGGGGAGACCCAGTACTTC.

This sequence joins TRBV4-3 and TRBJ1-1; D is ambiguous. Germline-derived CDR1 and CDR2 are LGHNA and YSLEER. The CDR3 contains 13 residues. The V end was cut by 0 bases, the J end by 2 bases, with 4 bases between. The CDR3, as DNA: TGCGCCAGCAGCCAAGACCATAACACTGAAGCTTTCTTT. The encoded protein is CASSQDHNTEAFF.

The rearrangement joins TRBV2 to TRBJ2-3; possibly TRBD1 for D (5 bases). Trimming cost V 7 bases and J 2 bases, with 19 bases left between them. This CDR3 spans 16 amino acids. Germline V gene lookup returns CDR1 SNHLY and CDR2 FYNNEI. CDR3 protein: CASTTRQSLSTDTQYF. The CDR3, as DNA: TGTGCCAGCACCACGAGACAGTCCCTTTCCACAGATACGCAGTATTTT.

J is TRBJ2-5 and V is TRBV30; possible D gene TRBD2, 7 bases. V lost 0 bases and J lost 3, with 11 bases in between. The CDR3 contains 14 residues. Germline V CDR1 and CDR2: GTSNPN, SVGIG (reference sequence). The CDR3 region has the DNA TGTGCCTGGAGTGTGGGGGGGCAGGAAGAGACCCAGTACTTC. This translates into CAWSVGGQEETQYF.

The rearrangement uses TRBV19 and TRBJ1-5; perhaps TRBD1 as D (6 bases). This CDR3 has 14 amino acids. In germline, CDR1 is LNHDA, CDR2 SQIVND (reference sequence). V was trimmed by 3 bases and J by 0 bases, leaving 6 bases between them. CDR3 bases: TGTGCCAGTAGTATGGGACATAGCAATCAGCCCCAGCATTTT. Encoded protein: CASSMGHSNQPQHF.

The V gene is TRBV20-1, the J gene TRBJ1-2; 8 bases are shared with TRBD1. Germline loops: CDR1 DFQATT, CDR2 SNEGSKA (reference sequence). The CDR3 runs 11 residues. Unmatched junction bases numbered 2, after V lost 5 bases and J lost 6 bases. CDR3 protein: CSAGQGNGYTF. In DNA form, the CDR3 reads TGCAGTGCTGGACAGGGAAATGGCTACACCTTC.

The rearrangement links TRBV7-2 to TRBJ1-1; no clear D gene. The V end was cut by 5 bases, the J end by 4 bases, with 17 bases between. This CDR3 region has 15 residues. Germline lookup yields CDR1 SGHTA and CDR2 FQGNSA. CDR3 loop: CASSPQWARGTEAFF. As DNA, the CDR3 is TGTGCCAGCAGCCCGCAATGGGCACGGGGCACTGAAGCTTTCTTT.

The V gene is TRBV4-2, the J gene TRBJ1-2; no reliable D call. The CDR3 extends over 16 amino acids. V gave up 0 bases and J gave up 1 base, with 12 bases separating them. CDR1 and CDR2 from the germline V gene are LGHNA and YNFKEQ. CDR3 nucleotide sequence: TGTGCCAGCAGCCAAGATGGCCAGGATATTAACTATGGCTACACCTTC. It is translated as CASSQDGQDINYGYTF.

The chain has TRBV30 and TRBJ1-1, with D possibly being TRBD1 (6 bases). V was clipped by 3 bases and J by 4 bases, with 15 bases between them. The CDR3 is 14 amino acids. Germline values: CDR1 GTSNPN, CDR2 SVGIG (reference sequence). In DNA, the CDR3 is TGTGCCTGGAGGAAAGACAGGATTGGCACTGAAGCTTTCTTT. This codes for CAWRKDRIGTEAFF.

The chain carries TRBV5-1 and TRBJ2-3, with D possibly matching TRBD1 (8 bases). The length of the CDR3 is 16 residues. The germline V gene has CDR1 SGHRS and CDR2 YFSETQ. Trimming removed 0 bases at V and 6 bases at J, with 17 bases between. The CDR3 sequence: CASSLGRGTGSDTQYF. DNA for the CDR3: TGCGCCAGCAGCTTGGGGCGGGGGACAGGATCGGATACGCAGTATTTT.